The next 7 T cell receptor beta chains were all read from a single sample in a study of blood T cell repertoires in COVID-19 (dated by TCRdb to the early 2020s). Library construction relied on the immunoSEQ multiplex PCR assay. TCRdb took this table from immuneACCESS and kept in-frame rearrangements with V and J called. Such tables lack part of the clones; where checked against another copy, unresolved V genes explain under half of the gap, and the rest is unexplained. This sample has some 120,000 clones in its table, and about nine tenths of those were observed once. 4% to 5% of the sample is in the top ten clones. The material sequenced was peripheral blood. Receptors originate from a man in his fifties or sixties with COVID-19, enrolled during active disease.

CDR3 region: CASSSPGQNYEQYF. The CDR3 DNA follows: TGTGCCAGCAGCTCTCCGGGACAGAACTACGAGCAGTACTTC. V usage is TRBV5-4 and J usage is TRBJ2-7; 7 bases line up with TRBD1. Germline assignment: CDR1 SGHNT and CDR2 YYREEE (reference sequence). V lost 3 bases, J lost 3 bases, and 6 bases stayed unmatched. CDR3 length: 14 residues.

V gene TRBV29-1 combines with J gene TRBJ1-1; D remains ambiguous. The CDR3 runs to 13 residues. V lost 3 bases, J lost 7 bases, and 15 bases lay in between. CDR1 is SQVTM and CDR2 is ANQGSEA in the germline V gene. The CDR3 protein is CSVEDEEGFEAFF. As DNA, the CDR3 is TGCAGCGTTGAGGATGAAGAGGGCTTTGAAGCTTTCTTT.

V and J are TRBV6-2 or TRBV6-3 and TRBJ2-3, with a possible D match to TRBD1 (5 bases). The V end lost 7 bases, the J end lost 10 bases, and 24 bases lay between the germline ends. CDR1 and CDR2 from the germline V gene are MNHEY and SVGEGT. There are 15 residues in the CDR3. CDR3 in DNA: TGTGCCAGCATCCCCAATAGGGGTACCGCGGATGCGCAGTATTTT. The encoded protein is CASIPNRGTADAQYF.

J is TRBJ2-1 and V is TRBV9, with a possible D match to TRBD1 (6 bases). Per germline, CDR1 SGDLS and CDR2 YYNGEE. Between the trimmed V and J ends, which lost 3 bases and 0 bases, there was a span of 7 bases. The length of the CDR3 is 14 residues. CDR3 nucleotides: TGTGCCAGCAGCGGGACAGTCTCCTACAATGAGCAGTTCTTC. The encoded protein is CASSGTVSYNEQFF.

The genes are TRBV9 and TRBJ2-5; maybe TRBD1 (6 bases). Germline assignment: CDR1 SGDLS and CDR2 YYNGEE. The ends were cut back, 4 bases at V and 2 bases at J, with 12 bases in the middle. CDR3 length: 14 residues. CDR3 protein: CASSKSGAQETQYF. CDR3 DNA: TGTGCCAGCAGCAAATCAGGGGCTCAAGAGACCCAGTACTTC.

This chain connects TRBV29-1 to TRBJ1-5; 9 bases agree with TRBD1. Germline CDR1 reads SQVTM; CDR2 reads ANQGSEA. Trimming cost V 5 bases and J 6 bases; bases outside gene matches: 2. The CDR3 totals 12 residues. The CDR3 nucleotides are TGCAGCGTTCAGACAGGGGGTCAGCCCCAGCATTTT. It translates to CSVQTGGQPQHF.

In DNA, the CDR3 is TGTGCCATCAGCGACAGCACCGGGGAGCTGTTTTTT. It translates to CAISDSTGELFF. J is TRBJ2-2 and V is TRBV10-3, with a weak D call TRBD1 (5 bases). The V gene lost 6 bases and the J gene lost 4 bases, with 6 bases spanning the gap. Germline CDR1 and CDR2: ENHRY and SYGVKD. CDR3 length: 12 amino acids.